This T cell receptor beta chain was identified during a study of read filtering for tumor transcriptome and immune sequencing. Study information: Whole-transcriptome libraries were prepared after DNase treatment.

From about 400 ng of RNA, a library with molecular barcoded alpha/delta and beta/gamma adaptors was made. Using its own MiXCR run on the reads, TCRdb lists one record per CDR3 protein. Of 45,000 to 50,000 distinct CDR3 sequences in the sample, around 12% are singletons; the top ten hold about 15%. Bone marrow was sampled from every patient at the time of active disease. This clonotype was recorded at least ten times. V was cut by 8 bases and J by 1 base, with 13 bases left in between. The length of the CDR3 is 14 residues. Per germline, CDR1 SNHLY and CDR2 FYNNEI. The sequenced sample was a population of CD138-negative cells sorted from bone marrow. The chain is built from TRBV2 and TRBJ2-3; the D gene is possibly TRBD2 (5 bases). The source of this sequence is a donor aged 40 or older with multiple myeloma. The chain's CDR3 is CASGGLHRTDTQYF. The CDR3 region has the DNA TGTGCCAGCGGCGGACTCCACCGCACAGATACGCAGTATTTT.